The present entry profiles one T cell receptor beta chain with its context. J gave up 4 bases and V 2 bases, and 11 bases lay outside the gene matches. CDR3 length equals 17 residues. Germline V gives CDR1 MNHEY, CDR2 SMNVEV (reference sequence). In the PCR, 60 Vbeta and 13 Jbeta primers were used. Assay used: immunoSEQ multiplex PCR; TCRdb lists only in-frame clones, some missing. Its table records about 120,000 clones. This specimen belongs to a study of cytomegalovirus exposure and HLA in healthy donors. The sample was PBMCs. The rearrangement links TRBV27 to TRBJ2-1; 7 bases are a match to TRBD1. The clonotype was recovered from a man aged 18 to 30 in good health and CMV-seronegative. The CDR3 region has the DNA TGTGCCAGCAGTTTACCCAAGACAGGGTCCTTGTACAATGAGCAGTTCTTC. Protein product: CASSLPKTGSLYNEQFF.